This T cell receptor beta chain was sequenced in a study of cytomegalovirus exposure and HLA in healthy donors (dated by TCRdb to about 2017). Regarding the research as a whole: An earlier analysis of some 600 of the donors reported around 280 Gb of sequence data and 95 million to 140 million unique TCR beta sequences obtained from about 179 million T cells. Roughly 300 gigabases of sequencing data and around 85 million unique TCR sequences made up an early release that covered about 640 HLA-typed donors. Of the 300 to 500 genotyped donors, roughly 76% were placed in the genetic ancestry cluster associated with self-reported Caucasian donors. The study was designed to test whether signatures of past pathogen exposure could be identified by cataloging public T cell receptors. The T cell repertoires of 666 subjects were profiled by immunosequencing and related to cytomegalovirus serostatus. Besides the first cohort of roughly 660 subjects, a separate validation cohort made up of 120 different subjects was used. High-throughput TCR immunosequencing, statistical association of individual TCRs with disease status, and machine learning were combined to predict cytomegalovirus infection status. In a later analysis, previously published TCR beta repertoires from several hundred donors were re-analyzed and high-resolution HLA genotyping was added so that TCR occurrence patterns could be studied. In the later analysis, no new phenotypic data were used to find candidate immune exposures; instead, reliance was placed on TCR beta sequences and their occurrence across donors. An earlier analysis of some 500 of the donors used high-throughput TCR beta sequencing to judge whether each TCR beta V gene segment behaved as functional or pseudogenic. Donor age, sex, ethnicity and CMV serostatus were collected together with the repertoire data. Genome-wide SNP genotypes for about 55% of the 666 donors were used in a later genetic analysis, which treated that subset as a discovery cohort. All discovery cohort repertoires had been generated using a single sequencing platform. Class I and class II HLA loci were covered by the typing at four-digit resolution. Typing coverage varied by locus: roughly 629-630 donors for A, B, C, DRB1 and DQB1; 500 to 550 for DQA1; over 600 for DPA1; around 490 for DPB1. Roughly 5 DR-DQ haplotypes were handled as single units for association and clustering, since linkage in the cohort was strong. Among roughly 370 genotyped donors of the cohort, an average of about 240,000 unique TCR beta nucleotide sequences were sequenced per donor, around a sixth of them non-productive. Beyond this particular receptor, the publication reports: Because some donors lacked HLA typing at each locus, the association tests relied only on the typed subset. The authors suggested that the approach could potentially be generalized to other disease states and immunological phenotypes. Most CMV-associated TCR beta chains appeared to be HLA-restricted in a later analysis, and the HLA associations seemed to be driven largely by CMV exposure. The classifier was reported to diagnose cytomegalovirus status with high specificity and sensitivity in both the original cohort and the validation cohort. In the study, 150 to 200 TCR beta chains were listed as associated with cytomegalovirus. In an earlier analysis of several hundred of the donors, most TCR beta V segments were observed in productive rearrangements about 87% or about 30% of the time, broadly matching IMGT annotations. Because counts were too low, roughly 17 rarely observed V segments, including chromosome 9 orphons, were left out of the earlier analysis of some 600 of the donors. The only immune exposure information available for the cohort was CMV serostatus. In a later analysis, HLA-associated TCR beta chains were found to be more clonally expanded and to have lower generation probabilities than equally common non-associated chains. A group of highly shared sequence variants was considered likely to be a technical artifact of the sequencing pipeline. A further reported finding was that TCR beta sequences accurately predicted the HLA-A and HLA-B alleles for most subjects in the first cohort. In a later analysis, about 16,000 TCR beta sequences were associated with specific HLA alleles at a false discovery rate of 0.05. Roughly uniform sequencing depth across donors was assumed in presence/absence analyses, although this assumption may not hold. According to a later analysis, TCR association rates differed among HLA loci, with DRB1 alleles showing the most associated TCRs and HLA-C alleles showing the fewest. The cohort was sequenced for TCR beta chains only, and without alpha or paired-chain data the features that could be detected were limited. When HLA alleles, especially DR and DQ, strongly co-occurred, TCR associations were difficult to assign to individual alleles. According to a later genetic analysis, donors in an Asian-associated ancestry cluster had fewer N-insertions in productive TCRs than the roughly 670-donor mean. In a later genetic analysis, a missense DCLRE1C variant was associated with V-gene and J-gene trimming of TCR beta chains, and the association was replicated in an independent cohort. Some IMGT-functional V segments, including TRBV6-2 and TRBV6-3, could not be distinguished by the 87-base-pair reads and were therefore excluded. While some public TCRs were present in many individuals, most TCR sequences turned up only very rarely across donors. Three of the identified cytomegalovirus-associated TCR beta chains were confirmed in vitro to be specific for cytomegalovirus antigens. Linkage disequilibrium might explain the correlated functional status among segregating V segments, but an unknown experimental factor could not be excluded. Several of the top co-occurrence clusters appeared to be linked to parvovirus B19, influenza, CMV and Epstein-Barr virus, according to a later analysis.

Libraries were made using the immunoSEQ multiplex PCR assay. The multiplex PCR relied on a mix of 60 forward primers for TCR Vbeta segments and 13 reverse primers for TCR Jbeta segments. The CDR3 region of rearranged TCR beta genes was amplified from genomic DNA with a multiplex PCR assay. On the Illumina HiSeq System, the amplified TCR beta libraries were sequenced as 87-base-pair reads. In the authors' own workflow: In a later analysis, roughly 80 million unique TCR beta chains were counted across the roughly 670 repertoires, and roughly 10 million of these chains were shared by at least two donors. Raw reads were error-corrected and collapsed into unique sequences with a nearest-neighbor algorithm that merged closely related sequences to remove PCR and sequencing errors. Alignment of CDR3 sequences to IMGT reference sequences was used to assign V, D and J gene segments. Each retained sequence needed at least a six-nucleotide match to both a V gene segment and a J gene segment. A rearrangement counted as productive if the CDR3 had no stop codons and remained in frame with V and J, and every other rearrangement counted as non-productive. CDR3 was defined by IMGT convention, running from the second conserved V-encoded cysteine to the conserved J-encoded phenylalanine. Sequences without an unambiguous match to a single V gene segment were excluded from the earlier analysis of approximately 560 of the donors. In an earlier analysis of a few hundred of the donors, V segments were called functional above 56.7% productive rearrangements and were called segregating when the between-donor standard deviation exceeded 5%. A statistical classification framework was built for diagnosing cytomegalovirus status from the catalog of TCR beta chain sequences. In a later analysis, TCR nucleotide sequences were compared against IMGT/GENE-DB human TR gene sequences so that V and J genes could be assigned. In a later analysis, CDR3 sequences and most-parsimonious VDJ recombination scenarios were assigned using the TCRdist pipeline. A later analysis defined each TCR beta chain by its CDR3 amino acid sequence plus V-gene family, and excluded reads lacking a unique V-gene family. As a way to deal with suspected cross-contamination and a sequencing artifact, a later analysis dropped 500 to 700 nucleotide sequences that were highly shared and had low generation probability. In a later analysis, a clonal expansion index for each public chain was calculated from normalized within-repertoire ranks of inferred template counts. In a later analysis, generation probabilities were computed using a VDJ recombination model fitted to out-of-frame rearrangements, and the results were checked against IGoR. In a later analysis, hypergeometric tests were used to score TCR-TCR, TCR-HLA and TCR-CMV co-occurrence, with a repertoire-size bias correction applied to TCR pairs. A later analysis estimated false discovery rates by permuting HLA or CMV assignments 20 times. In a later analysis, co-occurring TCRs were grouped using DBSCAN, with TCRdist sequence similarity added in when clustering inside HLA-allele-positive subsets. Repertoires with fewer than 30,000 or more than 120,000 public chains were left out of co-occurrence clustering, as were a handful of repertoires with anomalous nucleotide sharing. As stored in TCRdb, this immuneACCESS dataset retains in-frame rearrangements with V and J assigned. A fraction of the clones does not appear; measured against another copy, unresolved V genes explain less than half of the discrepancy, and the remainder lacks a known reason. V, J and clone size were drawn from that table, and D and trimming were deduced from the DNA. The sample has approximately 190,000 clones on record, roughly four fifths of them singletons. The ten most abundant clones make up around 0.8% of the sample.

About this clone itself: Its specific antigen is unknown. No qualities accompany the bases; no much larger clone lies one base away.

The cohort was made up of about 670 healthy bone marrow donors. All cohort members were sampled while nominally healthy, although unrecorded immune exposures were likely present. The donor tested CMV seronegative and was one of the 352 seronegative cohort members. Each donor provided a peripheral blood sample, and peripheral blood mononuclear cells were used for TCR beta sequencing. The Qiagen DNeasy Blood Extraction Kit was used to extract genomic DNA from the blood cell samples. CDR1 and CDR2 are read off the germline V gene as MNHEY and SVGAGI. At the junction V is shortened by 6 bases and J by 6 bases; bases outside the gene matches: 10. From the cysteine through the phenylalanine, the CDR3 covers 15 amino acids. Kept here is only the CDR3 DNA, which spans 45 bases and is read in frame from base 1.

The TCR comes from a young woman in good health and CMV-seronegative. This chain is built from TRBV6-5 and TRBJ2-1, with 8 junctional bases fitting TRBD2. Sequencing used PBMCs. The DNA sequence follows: TGTGCCAGCAGATATCTAGCGGGCCCCCCCAATGAGCAGTTCTTC. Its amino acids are CASRYLAGPPNEQFF.